The 10 T cell receptor beta chains presented below share a single source sample, sequenced in a study of T cells in Graves' hyperthyroidism and ophthalmopathy. RNA transcripts were the template for amplifying TCR beta CDR3 regions. In the first-round RT-PCR of the TCR CDR3, the HTBI primer set was used. Via MiXCR, TCRdb re-called the multiplex PCR reads, giving one row per CDR3 protein. The sample consists of about 370,000 distinct CDR3 sequences, 12% to 15% of them appearing once. Sequences were obtained from blood. The receptors were gathered from a woman aged 60-75 years with Graves' ophthalmopathy.

This clonotype was detected many times. The rearrangement joins TRBV5-8 to TRBJ2-5, with TRBD1 matching 8 bases. The CDR3 length is 15 residues. Trimming at V came to 4 bases and at J to 5 bases, leaving 10 bases not matched to a gene. CDR1 is SGHTS, CDR2 YDEGEE, per germline. The chain's CDR3 is CASSKKTGAFETQYF. In DNA form, the CDR3 reads TGTGCCAGCAGCAAAAAGACAGGGGCATTCGAGACCCAGTACTTC.

There are many counts of this clonotype. The chain combines TRBV28 with TRBJ2-7; no reliable D call. V was trimmed by 6 bases and J by 6 bases, leaving 9 bases between them. The CDR3 has 11 amino acids. The germline V gene has CDR1 MDHEN and CDR2 SYDVKM. The CDR3 loop is CASSSLREQYF. In nucleotides, the CDR3 is TGTGCCAGCAGCTCCCTGCGCGAGCAGTACTTC.

The sample holds many counts of this clonotype. The chain recombines TRBV12-3 or TRBV12-4 with TRBJ2-7, with D perhaps matching TRBD1 (7 bases). The CDR3 totals 14 residues. Trimming removed 6 bases at V and 7 bases at J, with 19 bases between. The CDR3 DNA reads as TGTGCCAGCAGCTCCTCCAGGGGGGTGGAAGAGCAGTACTTC. Its translation is CASSSSRGVEEQYF.

This clonotype has just one count. Just one base apart from a much larger clone, this may be a read error. This rearrangement joins TRBV3-1 to TRBJ1-1, with 8 positions matching TRBD1. V trimming: 5 bases; J trimming: 5 bases; junction bases outside the gene matches: 7. The germline V gene encodes CDR1 LGHDT and CDR2 YNNKEL (reference sequence). This CDR3 has 14 amino acids. The CDR3: CASSLQGVQTEAFF. CDR3 DNA sequence: TGTGCCAGCAGCTTACAGGGGGTGCAAACTGAAGCTTTCTTT.

The CDR3 sequence is CASSGVAGGHEQYF. The CDR3 region has the DNA TGTGCCAGCAGTGGGGTAGCGGGAGGCCACGAGCAGTACTTC. V is TRBV2 and J is TRBJ2-7; TRBD2 matches 10 bases. The CDR3 is 14 amino acids. J gave up 5 bases and V 4 bases, and 5 bases lay outside the gene matches. The germline V gene has CDR1 SNHLY and CDR2 FYNNEI. The entire variable domain, with the rest obtained from reference TRBV2 and TRBJ2-7, is as follows: EPEVTQTPSHQVTQMGQEVILRCVPISNHLYFYWYRQILGQKVEFLVSFYNNEISEKSEIFDDQFSVERPDGSNFTLKIRSTKLEDSAMYFCASSGVAGGHEQYFGPGTRLTVT.

This clonotype was observed at least ten times. V usage is TRBV10-3 and J usage is TRBJ2-7; TRBD1 matches at 7 bases. This CDR3 is built from 14 residues. Germline CDR1 is ENHRY and CDR2 is SYGVKD. The J segment lost 6 bases and the V segment lost 7 bases, leaving 12 bases of the junction unmatched. In DNA form, the CDR3 reads TGTGCCATCACCGTGGGGGACAGAGGATCCGAGCAGTACTTC. Its protein is CAITVGDRGSEQYF.

This clonotype showed up many times. The rearrangement joins TRBV5-1 to TRBJ2-7, with D maybe TRBD1 (7 bases). The CDR3 contains 14 residues. CDR1 and CDR2 from the germline V gene are SGHRS and YFSETQ. The V end lost 7 bases, the J end lost 6 bases, and 20 bases lay between the germline ends. CDR3 sequence (DNA): TGCGCCAGCCGCACCGGGACAGAGGGACTCGAGCAGTACTTC. It translates to CASRTGTEGLEQYF.

This clonotype was recorded a few times. The chain joins TRBV3-1 to TRBJ2-7; D may be TRBD1 or TRBD2 (5 bases each). The V end lost 6 bases, the J end lost 0 bases, and 12 bases lay between the germline ends. Germline V gene sequence: CDR1 LGHDT, CDR2 YNNKEL (reference sequence). The CDR3 covers 14 residues. Here the CDR3 reads CASSRRDASYEQYF. In DNA, the CDR3 is TGTGCCAGCAGTCGCCGGGACGCCTCCTACGAGCAGTACTTC.

The chain links TRBV19 to TRBJ1-2; no definite D call. V gave up 3 bases and J gave up 7 bases, with 21 bases separating them. The CDR3 contains 16 residues. Per germline, CDR1 LNHDA and CDR2 SQIVND (reference sequence). CDR3 bases: TGTGCCAGTAGTATCACATGGGCCAATCGACTCGGTGGCTACACCTTC. Amino acid sequence: CASSITWANRLGGYTF.

In this sample, this clonotype turned up a few times. V and J are TRBV15 and TRBJ2-7; D not certain. Germline V gene data show CDR1 as LNHNV and CDR2 as YYDKDF (reference sequence). V gave up 4 bases and J gave up 9 bases, with 22 bases separating them. The length of the CDR3 is 15 residues. The CDR3, as DNA: TGTGCCACCAGCACAGAGCAAGGGCAGATCCTCGGGCAGTACTTC. It is translated as CATSTEQGQILGQYF. The full variable domain, with the rest looked up from reference TRBV15 and TRBJ2-7, is DAMVIQNPRYQVTQFGKPVTLSCSQTLNHNVMYWYQQKSSQAPKLLFHYYDKDFNNEADTPDNFQSRRPNTSFCFLDIRSPGLGDTAMYLCATSTEQGQILGQYFGPGTRLTVT.